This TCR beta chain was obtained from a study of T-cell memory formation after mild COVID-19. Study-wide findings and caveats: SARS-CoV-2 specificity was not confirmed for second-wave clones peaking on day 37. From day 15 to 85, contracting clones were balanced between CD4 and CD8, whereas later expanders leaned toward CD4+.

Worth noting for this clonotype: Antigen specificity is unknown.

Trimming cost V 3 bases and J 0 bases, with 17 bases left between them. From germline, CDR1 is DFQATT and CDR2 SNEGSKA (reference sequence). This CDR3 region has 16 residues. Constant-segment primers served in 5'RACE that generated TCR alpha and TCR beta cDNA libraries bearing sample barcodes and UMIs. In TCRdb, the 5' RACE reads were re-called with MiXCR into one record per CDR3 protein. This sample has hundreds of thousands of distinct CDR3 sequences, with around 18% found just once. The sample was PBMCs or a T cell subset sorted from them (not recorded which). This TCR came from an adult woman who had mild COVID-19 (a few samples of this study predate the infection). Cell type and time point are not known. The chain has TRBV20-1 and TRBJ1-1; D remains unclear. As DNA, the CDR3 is TGCAGTGCTAGGCAGGTCCCAGGAACCTTGAACACTGAAGCTTTCTTT. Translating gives CSARQVPGTLNTEAFF.